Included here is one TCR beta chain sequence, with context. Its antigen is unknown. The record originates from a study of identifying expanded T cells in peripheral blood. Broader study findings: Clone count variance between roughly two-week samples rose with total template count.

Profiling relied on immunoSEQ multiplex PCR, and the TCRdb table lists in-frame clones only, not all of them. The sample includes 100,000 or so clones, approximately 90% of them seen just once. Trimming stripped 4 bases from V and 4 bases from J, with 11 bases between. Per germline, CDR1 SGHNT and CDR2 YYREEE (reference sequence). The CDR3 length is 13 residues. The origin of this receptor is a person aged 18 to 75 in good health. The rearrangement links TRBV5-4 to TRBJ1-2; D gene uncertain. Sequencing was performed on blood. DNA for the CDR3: TGTGCCAGCAGCCCGGTAGGAGGCTATGGCTACACCTTC. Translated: CASSPVGGYGYTF.